This T cell receptor (beta chain) was recorded in a study of T-cell reconstitution after alpha-beta-depleted transplantation in children. This clonotype was observed a few times. This sample's TCRbeta library carried unique molecular identifier barcodes. One entry per CDR3 protein results from TCRdb running MiXCR on the PCR reads. Found here are over 150,000 distinct CDR3 sequences, approximately 6.6% of them singletons; the top ten hold roughly 3%. The CDR3 length is 14 residues. V was pared by 2 bases and J by 2 bases, with 9 bases between. Looked up from germline, CDR1 is KGHSH and CDR2 is LQKENI. The chain has TRBV18 and TRBJ1-1; unclear D gene. The sample here was PBMCs from the stem cell graft donor, taken from the stem cell graft. The source of this sequence is a human donor who donated a stem cell graft to a child with Wiskott-Aldrich syndrome. CDR3 DNA sequence: TGTGCCAGCTCACCAATTGCGGTAAACACTGAAGCTTTCTTT. Translated: CASSPIAVNTEAFF.